This T cell receptor (beta chain) was retrieved from a study of blood T cell repertoires in COVID-19. For the study at large: PBMCs, B-cell-depleted T cells, or T cells were the source of the cDNA or gDNA that made up the material.

From germline, CDR1 is SNHLY and CDR2 FYNNEI. Trimming took 6 bases from V and 5 from J; bases not matched to a gene: 2. This CDR3 has 13 residues. TCRdb's table, derived via immunoSEQ multiplex PCR, lists solely in-frame clones and lacks some. The sample holds some 25,000 clones; around 87% are singletons and the top ten take 8% to 9.5%. The rearrangement uses TRBV2 and TRBJ2-2; 8 nucleotides agree with TRBD1. Sequencing was performed on peripheral blood. This receptor was taken from a man in his fifties with active COVID-19. As DNA, the CDR3 is TGTGCCAGCAGGAGGACAGGGACCGGGGAGCTGTTTTTT. Its protein is CASRRTGTGELFF.